The next 9 T cell receptor beta chains were all read from a single sample in a study of T cell responses to AZD1222 COVID-19 vaccine. Produced via immunoSEQ multiplex PCR; TCRdb's table is partial and in-frame only. The sample lists 70,000 or so clones, 83% occurring once. The sequencing here drew on peripheral blood, taken 28 days after the second AZD1222 dose. The receptor source for this set is an adult who received the AZD1222 COVID-19 vaccine.

This chain joins TRBV6-6 and TRBJ1-2, with 12 bases aligning to TRBD1. This CDR3 has 16 residues. V lost 10 bases, J lost 6 bases, and 15 bases stayed unmatched. Germline values: CDR1 MNHNY, CDR2 SVGAGI (reference sequence). This chain's CDR3 is CATLSGQGALGDGYTF. The CDR3, as DNA: TGTGCCACCCTCTCGGGACAGGGGGCTCTTGGTGATGGCTACACCTTC.

The rearrangement links TRBV11-2 to TRBJ2-2; D might be TRBD1 or TRBD2, each matching 5 bases. V lost 3 bases, J lost 4 bases, and 9 bases lay in between. This CDR3 has 14 residues. Germline CDR1 and CDR2: SGHAT and FQNNGV. CDR3 residues: CASSFTGGTGELFF. As DNA, the CDR3 is TGTGCCAGCAGCTTTACAGGAGGCACCGGGGAGCTGTTTTTT.

The chain couples TRBV2 to TRBJ2-1, with 7 bases lining up with TRBD2. There are 15 residues in the CDR3. The germline gives CDR1 SNHLY, CDR2 FYNNEI. Trimming took 7 bases from V and 3 from J; bases not matched to a gene: 9. DNA of the CDR3: TGTGCCAGCAAAGGAGGCGCGGGAGACTACAATGAGCAGTTCTTC. Translated: CASKGGAGDYNEQFF.

The chain couples TRBV19 to TRBJ2-7; the match to TRBD1 covers 12 bases. Germline V gene data show CDR1 as LNHDA and CDR2 as SQIVND (reference sequence). The CDR3 loop spans 16 amino acids. Unmatched junction bases numbered 10, after V lost 6 bases and J lost 4 bases. CDR3: CASSNTGTGGWYEQYF. In nucleotides, the CDR3 is TGTGCCAGTAGCAATACCGGGACAGGGGGCTGGTACGAGCAGTACTTC. Full variable domain (missing parts from reference TRBV19 and TRBJ2-7): DGGITQSPKYLFRKEGQNVTLSCEQNLNHDAMYWYRQDPGQGLRLIYYSQIVNDFQKGDIAEGYSVSREKKESFPLTVTSAQKNPTAFYLCASSNTGTGGWYEQYFGPGTRLTVT.

The V and J genes are TRBV5-1 and TRBJ2-7, with TRBD1 identical over 10 bases. Germline V gives CDR1 SGHRS, CDR2 YFSETQ. With 0 bases clipped from V and 1 base from J, the junction kept 4 bases outside the gene matches. This CDR3 is 16 amino acids long. For the CDR3, the DNA is TGCGCCAGCAGCTTGGCCGGGACAGGGGTATCCTACGAGCAGTACTTC. Protein product: CASSLAGTGVSYEQYF.

This chain links TRBV29-1 with TRBJ2-7; TRBD1 is a possible D gene (7 bases). Trimming removed 0 bases from V and 6 bases from J, with 12 bases in between. Germline CDR1 and CDR2: SQVTM and ANQGSEA. The CDR3 length is 13 residues. CDR3 protein: CSVEDWQGGEQYF. The CDR3 region has the DNA TGCAGCGTTGAAGATTGGCAGGGGGGCGAGCAGTACTTC.

V usage is TRBV5-1 and J usage is TRBJ2-5, with 7 nucleotides matching TRBD1. The CDR3 contains 17 residues. Per the germline V gene, CDR1 is SGHRS and CDR2 is YFSETQ. V shed 5 bases, J shed 1 base, and the junction held 14 bases outside the gene matches. As DNA, the CDR3 is TGCGCCAGCAGAACCGGACAGGAACCTAACCTCCAAGAGACCCAGTACTTC. Amino acids: CASRTGQEPNLQETQYF.

This chain uses TRBV28 with TRBJ2-7, with 8 bases aligning to TRBD1. With 6 bases clipped from V and 4 bases from J, the junction kept 8 bases outside the gene matches. Germline-derived CDR1 and CDR2 are MDHEN and SYDVKM. This CDR3 has 14 residues. The CDR3 spells CASSPQGGDYEQYF. Here the CDR3 DNA reads TGTGCCAGCAGCCCACAGGGGGGTGATTACGAGCAGTACTTC.

The chain uses TRBV6-5 and TRBJ1-2, with D possibly being TRBD1 (5 bases). The CDR3 has 14 amino acids. Germline loops: CDR1 MNHEY, CDR2 SVGAGI. Trimming pared 0 bases from V and 2 bases from J, leaving 7 bases between. The CDR3 spells CASSYSRENYGYTF. CDR3 sequence (DNA): TGTGCCAGCAGTTACTCCAGGGAAAACTATGGCTACACCTTC.